The 21 T cell receptor beta chains in this list originate from one sample, sequenced in a study of vaccination and CD4 T cells after COVID-19. Treatment denoted: roughly 10-day PBMC culture with coronavirus spike peptide pools or control peptides (ViraFEST assay). No antigen is known for these receptors. An Oncomine TCR Beta short-read assay was used to sequence the DNA from cultured CD4+ T cells. Each CDR3 protein gets one entry after TCRdb re-called the PCR reads with MiXCR. The sample consists of more than 13,000 distinct CDR3 sequences, 40% of them appearing once. The sequencing sample was made of CD4+ T cells from blood, cultured in vitro. All receptors derive from a human donor who had recovered from COVID-19.

The chain is built from TRBV5-4 and TRBJ2-2; 11 bases are a match to TRBD2. The CDR3 sequence is 17 residues long. V lost 3 bases to trimming and J lost 2 bases; unmatched junction nucleotides: 6. Germline V gene sequence: CDR1 SGHNT, CDR2 YYREEE (reference sequence). The CDR3 protein is CASSSGTSGYNTGELFF. For the CDR3, the DNA is TGTGCCAGCAGCTCTGGGACTAGCGGTTATAACACCGGGGAGCTGTTTTTT.

There are a few counts of this clonotype. V gene TRBV12-3 or TRBV12-4 combines with J gene TRBJ2-7, with D hard to call. The CDR3 consists of 11 residues. V lost 1 base and J lost 4, with 2 bases in between. The CDR3 DNA reads TGTGCCAGCAGTTTAGGGTACGAGCAGTACTTC. Translated: CASSLGYEQYF.

This clonotype was recorded a few times. The J gene is TRBJ2-5, the V gene TRBV24-1; no clear D. Germline V CDR1 and CDR2: KGHDR, SFDVKD. The germline V and J ends were trimmed by 2 bases and 0 bases, with 6 bases remaining between them. The CDR3 is made up of 14 amino acids. DNA of the CDR3: TGTGCCACCAGTGATTCTGTGTACCAAGAGACCCAGTACTTC. It yields the protein CATSDSVYQETQYF.

This clonotype came up a few times. This rearrangement joins TRBV20-1 to TRBJ2-5; 10 bases align to TRBD1. The CDR3 totals 13 residues. Trimming took 5 bases from V and 3 from J; bases not matched to a gene: 3. Germline CDR1 and CDR2: DFQATT and SNEGSKA (reference sequence). The CDR3 loop is CSARQGAEETQYF. The CDR3 DNA reads as TGCAGTGCTCGACAGGGGGCTGAAGAGACCCAGTACTTC.

The chain employs TRBV4-1 and TRBJ1-5; no clear D gene. V was trimmed by 0 bases and J by 9 bases, leaving 9 bases between them. CDR1 is MGHRA, CDR2 YSYEKL, per germline. CDR3 size: 13 residues. CDR3 in DNA: TGCGCCAGCAGCCAAGAAGTAGGGAGGCCCCAGCATTTT. Amino acids: CASSQEVGRPQHF.

This clonotype came up a few times. V and J are TRBV6-5 and TRBJ2-2; possible D gene TRBD1, 5 bases. This CDR3 is built from 18 residues. Trimming left V 2 bases short and J 3 bases short, with 19 bases between. Per the germline V gene, CDR1 is MNHEY and CDR2 is SVGAGI. The CDR3 coding sequence is TGTGCCAGCAGTTACCGCGCTGGACACCTCCCGGACACCGGGGAGCTGTTTTTT. It specifies CASSYRAGHLPDTGELFF.

This clonotype was observed a few times. The chain couples TRBV7-9 to TRBJ2-3; no reliable D call. Per the germline V gene, CDR1 is SEHNR and CDR2 is FQNEAQ (reference sequence). This CDR3 spans 11 amino acids. The ends were cut back, 5 bases at V and 5 bases at J, with 5 bases in the middle. DNA of the CDR3: TGTGCCAGCAGCGACGGAGATACGCAGTATTTT. It codes for CASSDGDTQYF.

This clonotype has more than one count but fewer than ten. The rearrangement joins TRBV19 to TRBJ2-5, with D perhaps matching TRBD2 (6 bases). This CDR3 spans 13 amino acids. Per the germline V gene, CDR1 is LNHDA and CDR2 is SQIVND (reference sequence). V was cut by 4 bases and J by 7 bases, with 13 bases left in between. Here the CDR3 reads CASSTGLGGTQYF. The CDR3 bases are TGTGCCAGTAGTACCGGATTGGGGGGGACCCAGTACTTC.

The chain is built from TRBV15 and TRBJ2-7; D is possibly TRBD2 (5 bases). The CDR3 consists of 14 residues. Germline CDR1 LNHNV, CDR2 YYDKDF (reference sequence). Trimming left V 0 bases short and J 0 bases short, with 6 bases between. CDR3 sequence: CATSREAGSYEQYF. The CDR3 DNA is TGTGCCACCAGCAGAGAGGCGGGCTCCTACGAGCAGTACTTC.

V usage is TRBV12-5 and J usage is TRBJ1-2; no clear D. CDR1 is LGHNT and CDR2 is FRNRAP in the germline V gene. The CDR3 consists of 12 residues. Trimming pared 6 bases from V and 2 bases from J, leaving 7 bases between. The CDR3 here is CASGYSNYGYTF. The CDR3 region has the DNA TGTGCTAGTGGGTACAGCAACTATGGCTACACCTTC.

This clonotype has more than one count but fewer than ten. The chain couples TRBV12-3 or TRBV12-4 to TRBJ1-5, with no clear D. V lost 1 base to trimming and J lost 3 bases, with 10 bases between them. The length of the CDR3 is 15 residues. CDR3 DNA: TGTGCCAGCAGTTTAGGTGGGGTTTCCAATCAGCCCCAGCATTTT. This codes for CASSLGGVSNQPQHF.

The V and J genes are TRBV30 and TRBJ2-7; 7 nucleotides line up with TRBD2. Germline CDR1 and CDR2: GTSNPN and SVGIG (reference sequence). V was pared by 0 bases and J by 2 bases, with 4 bases of the junction left unmatched. This CDR3 region has 14 residues. The CDR3 region has the DNA TGTGCCTGGAGTGTGGGCGGGGGAACCTACGAGCAGTACTTC. This sequence encodes CAWSVGGGTYEQYF.

This chain uses TRBV2 with TRBJ2-2, with TRBD2 as a possible D gene (6 bases). Trimming pared 10 bases from V and 2 bases from J, leaving 14 bases between. The CDR3 totals 14 residues. CDR1 is SNHLY and CDR2 is FYNNEI in the germline V gene. The chain's CDR3 is CATSLAENTGELFF. CDR3 in DNA: TGTGCCACCAGCTTAGCGGAAAACACCGGGGAGCTGTTTTTT.

There are a few counts of this clonotype. The genes are TRBV7-2 and TRBJ1-2, with 8 bases that match TRBD1. The germline CDR1 and CDR2 sequences are SGHTA and FQGNSA. CDR3 length: 14 residues. V lost 3 bases to trimming and J lost 7 bases; unmatched junction nucleotides: 7. The DNA of the CDR3 is TGTGCCAGCAGCTTCTCTCAGGGGGCAGGTGGCTACACCTTC. Its protein is CASSFSQGAGGYTF.

The chain links TRBV19 to TRBJ1-2; 8 positions agree with TRBD1. There are 16 residues in the CDR3. The J segment lost 3 bases and the V segment lost 3 bases, leaving 9 bases of the junction unmatched. The germline gives CDR1 LNHDA, CDR2 SQIVND (reference sequence). The DNA for the CDR3 is TGTGCCAGTAGTATTCGGACAGGGAGAAGGGACTATGGCTACACCTTC. Translated: CASSIRTGRRDYGYTF.

This chain connects TRBV29-1 to TRBJ2-3; TRBD2 agrees at 10 bases. J gave up 0 bases and V 7 bases, and 10 bases lay outside the gene matches. Germline V gene sequence: CDR1 SQVTM, CDR2 ANQGSEA. The CDR3 totals 16 residues. The CDR3 nucleotides are TGCAGCGCCAAGGGACAGACTAGCGGGAGCACAGATACGCAGTATTTT. It encodes CSAKGQTSGSTDTQYF.

This chain uses TRBV19 with TRBJ1-2; TRBD1 matches at 10 bases. There are 14 residues in the CDR3. Losses at the gene ends were 10 bases for V and 6 bases for J; bases not matched to a gene: 11. Germline assignment: CDR1 LNHDA and CDR2 SQIVND (reference sequence). The CDR3 region has the DNA TGTGCCACCGGGACAGGGGACAGTCTTAATGGCTACACCTTC. Translated: CATGTGDSLNGYTF.

This chain joins TRBV18 and TRBJ2-1; 8 nucleotides line up with TRBD1. Germline trimming cut 5 bases from V and 8 bases from J; bases unmatched to any gene: 8. CDR1 and CDR2 (germline): KGHSH, LQKENI. The CDR3 extends over 14 amino acids. The CDR3, as DNA: TGTGCCAGCTCATACGACAGGGGCTCATATGAGCAGTTCTTC. Its translation: CASSYDRGSYEQFF.

V usage is TRBV27 and J usage is TRBJ2-2; D call uncertain. V was trimmed by 5 bases and J by 1 base, leaving 14 bases between them. The CDR3 has 16 residues. Per the germline V gene, CDR1 is MNHEY and CDR2 is SMNVEV (reference sequence). For the CDR3, the DNA is TGTGCCAGCAGTCCCAAGGCACGGATGAACACCGGGGAGCTGTTTTTT. This sequence encodes CASSPKARMNTGELFF.

In its sample, this clonotype ranks as medium-sized. The chain links TRBV7-2 to TRBJ1-1, with D perhaps matching TRBD1 (5 bases). This CDR3 is 13 amino acids long. CDR1 SGHTA and CDR2 FQGNSA come from the germline V gene. V was pared by 5 bases and J by 0 bases, with 7 bases between. DNA of the CDR3: TGTGCCAGCAGCGCGGACATGAACACTGAAGCTTTCTTT. Amino acid sequence: CASSADMNTEAFF. Complete variable domain (other parts from reference TRBV7-2 and TRBJ1-1): GAGVSQSPSNKVTEKGKDVELRCDPISGHTALYWYRQSLGQGLEFLIYFQGNSAPDKSGLPSDRFSAERTGGSVSTLTIQRTQQEDSAVYLCASSADMNTEAFFGQGTRLTVV.

This sequence joins TRBV20-1 and TRBJ2-5, with 12 bases matching TRBD2. The CDR3 loop spans 16 amino acids. The V segment lost 3 bases and the J segment 1 base; nucleotides outside the gene matches: 6. The germline gives CDR1 DFQATT, CDR2 SNEGSKA (reference sequence). DNA for the CDR3: TGCAGTGCTAGCGTGGGACTAGCGGGCGCCCAAGAGACCCAGTACTTC. Its protein is CSASVGLAGAQETQYF.